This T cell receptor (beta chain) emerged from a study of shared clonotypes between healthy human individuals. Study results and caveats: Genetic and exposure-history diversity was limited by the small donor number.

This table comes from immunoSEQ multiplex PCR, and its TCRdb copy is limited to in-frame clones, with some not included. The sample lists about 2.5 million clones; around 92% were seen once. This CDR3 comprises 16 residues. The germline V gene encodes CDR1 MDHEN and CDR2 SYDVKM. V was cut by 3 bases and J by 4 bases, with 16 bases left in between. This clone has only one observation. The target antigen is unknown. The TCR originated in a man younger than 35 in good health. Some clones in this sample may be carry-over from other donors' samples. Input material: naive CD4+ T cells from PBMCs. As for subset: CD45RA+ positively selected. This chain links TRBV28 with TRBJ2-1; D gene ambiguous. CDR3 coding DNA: TGTGCCAGCAGTTTCAAAATAGCCTCCCGTTACAATGAGCAGTTCTTC. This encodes CASSFKIASRYNEQFF.